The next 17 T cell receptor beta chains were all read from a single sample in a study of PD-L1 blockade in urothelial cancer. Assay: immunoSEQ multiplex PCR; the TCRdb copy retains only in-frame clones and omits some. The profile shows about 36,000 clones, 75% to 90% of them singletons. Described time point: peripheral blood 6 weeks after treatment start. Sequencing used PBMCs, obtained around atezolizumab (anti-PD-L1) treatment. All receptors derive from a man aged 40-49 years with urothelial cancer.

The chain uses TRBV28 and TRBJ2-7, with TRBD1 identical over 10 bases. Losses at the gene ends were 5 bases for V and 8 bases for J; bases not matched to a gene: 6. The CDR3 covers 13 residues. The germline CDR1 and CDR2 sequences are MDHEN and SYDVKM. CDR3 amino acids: CASSGTGVLQQYF. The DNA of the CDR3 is TGTGCCAGCAGTGGGACAGGGGTCCTACAGCAGTACTTC.

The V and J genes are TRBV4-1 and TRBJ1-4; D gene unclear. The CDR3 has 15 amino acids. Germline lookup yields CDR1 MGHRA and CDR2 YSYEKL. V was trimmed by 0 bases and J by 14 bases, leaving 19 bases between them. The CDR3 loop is CASSQDQAAWVGLFF. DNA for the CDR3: TGCGCCAGCAGCCAAGATCAGGCAGCCTGGGTTGGGCTGTTTTTT.

CDR3 amino acids: CASSIGAGSSYNEQFF. For the CDR3, the DNA is TGTGCCAGTAGTATTGGGGCGGGGAGCTCCTACAATGAGCAGTTCTTC. This chain joins TRBV19 and TRBJ2-1; possibly TRBD2 for D (6 bases). CDR3 length equals 16 residues. Trimming cost V 3 bases and J 0 bases, with 12 bases left between them. Germline values: CDR1 LNHDA, CDR2 SQIVND (reference sequence).

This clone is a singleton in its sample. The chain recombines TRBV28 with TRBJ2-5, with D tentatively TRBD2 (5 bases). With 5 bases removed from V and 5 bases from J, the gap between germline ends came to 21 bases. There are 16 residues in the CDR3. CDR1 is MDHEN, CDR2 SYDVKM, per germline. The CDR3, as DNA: TGTGCCAGCAGTCTCCCCCTCAGATGGGAGTCGGAGACCCAGTACTTC. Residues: CASSLPLRWESETQYF.

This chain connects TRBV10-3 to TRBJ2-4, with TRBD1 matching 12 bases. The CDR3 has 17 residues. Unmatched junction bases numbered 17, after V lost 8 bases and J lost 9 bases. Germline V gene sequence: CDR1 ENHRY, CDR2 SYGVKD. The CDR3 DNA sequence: TGTGCCATCGCCGACACCGGGACAGGGGGCTTCGACGTCATTCAGTACTTC. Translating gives CAIADTGTGGFDVIQYF.

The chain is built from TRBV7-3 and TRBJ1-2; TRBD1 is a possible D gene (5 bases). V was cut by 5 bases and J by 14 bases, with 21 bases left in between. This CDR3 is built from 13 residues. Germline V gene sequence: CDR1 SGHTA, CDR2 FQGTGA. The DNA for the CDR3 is TGTGCCAGCAGCCCGACGGACATTCAGGGTTGGACCTTC. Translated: CASSPTDIQGWTF.

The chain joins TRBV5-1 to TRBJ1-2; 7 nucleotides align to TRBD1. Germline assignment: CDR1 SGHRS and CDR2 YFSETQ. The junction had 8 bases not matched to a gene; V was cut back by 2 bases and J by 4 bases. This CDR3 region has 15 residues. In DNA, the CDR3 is TGCGCCAGCAGCTTTTCCCCTGACAGGGTCTATGGCTACACCTTC. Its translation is CASSFSPDRVYGYTF. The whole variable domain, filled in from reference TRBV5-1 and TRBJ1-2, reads KAGVTQTPRYLIKTRGQQVTLSCSPISGHRSVSWYQQTPGQGLQFLFEYFSETQRNKGNFPGRFSGRQFSNSRSEMNVSTLELGDSALYLCASSFSPDRVYGYTFGSGTRLTVV.

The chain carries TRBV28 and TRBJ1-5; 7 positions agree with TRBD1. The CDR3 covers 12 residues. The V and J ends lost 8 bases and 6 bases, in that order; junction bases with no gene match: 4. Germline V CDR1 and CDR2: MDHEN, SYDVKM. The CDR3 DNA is TGTGCCAGCGAGCCAGGGGGTCAGCCCCAGCATTTT. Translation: CASEPGGQPQHF.

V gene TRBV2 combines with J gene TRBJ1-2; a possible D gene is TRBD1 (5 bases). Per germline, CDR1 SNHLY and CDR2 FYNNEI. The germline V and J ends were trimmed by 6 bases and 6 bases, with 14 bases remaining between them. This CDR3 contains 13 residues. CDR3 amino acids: CASSPIGANGYTF. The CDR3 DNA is TGTGCCAGCAGCCCCATAGGGGCTAATGGCTACACCTTC.

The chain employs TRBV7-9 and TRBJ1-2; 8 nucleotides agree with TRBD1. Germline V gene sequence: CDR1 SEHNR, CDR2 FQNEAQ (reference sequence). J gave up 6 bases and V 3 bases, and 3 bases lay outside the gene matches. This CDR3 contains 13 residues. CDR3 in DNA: TGTGCCAGCAGCTTGGCAGGGGGCGATGGCTACACCTTC. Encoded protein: CASSLAGGDGYTF. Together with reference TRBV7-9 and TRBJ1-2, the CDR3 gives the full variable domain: DTGVSQNPRHKITKRGQNVTFRCDPISEHNRLYWYRQTLGQGPEFLTYFQNEAQLEKSRLLSDRFSAERPKGSFSTLEIQRTEQGDSAMYLCASSLAGGDGYTFGSGTRLTVV.

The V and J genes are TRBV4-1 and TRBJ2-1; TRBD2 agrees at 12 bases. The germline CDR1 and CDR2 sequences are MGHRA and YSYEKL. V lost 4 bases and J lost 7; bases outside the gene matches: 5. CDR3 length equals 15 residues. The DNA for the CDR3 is TGCGCCAGCAGCCGGACTAGCGGGAACTCTAATGAGCAGTTCTTC. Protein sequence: CASSRTSGNSNEQFF.

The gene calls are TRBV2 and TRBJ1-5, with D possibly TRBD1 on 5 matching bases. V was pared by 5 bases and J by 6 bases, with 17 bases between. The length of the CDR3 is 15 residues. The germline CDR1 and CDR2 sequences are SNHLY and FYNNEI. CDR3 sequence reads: CASSRQGLSAQPQHF. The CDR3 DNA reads TGTGCCAGCAGTAGGCAGGGATTATCGGCTCAGCCCCAGCATTTT.

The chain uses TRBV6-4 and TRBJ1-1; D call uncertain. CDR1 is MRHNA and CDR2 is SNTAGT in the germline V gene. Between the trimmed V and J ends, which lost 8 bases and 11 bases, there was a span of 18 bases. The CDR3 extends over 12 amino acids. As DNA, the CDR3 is TGTGCCAGCCCCCCGCGGCCTGGATGGGCTTTCTTT. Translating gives CASPPRPGWAFF.

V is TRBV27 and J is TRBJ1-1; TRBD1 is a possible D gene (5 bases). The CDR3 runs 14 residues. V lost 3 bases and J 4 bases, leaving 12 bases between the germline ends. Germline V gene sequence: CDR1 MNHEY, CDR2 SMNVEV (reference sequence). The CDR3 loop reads CASSLVGRGTEAFF. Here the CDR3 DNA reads TGTGCCAGCAGTTTGGTGGGGAGGGGCACTGAAGCTTTCTTT.

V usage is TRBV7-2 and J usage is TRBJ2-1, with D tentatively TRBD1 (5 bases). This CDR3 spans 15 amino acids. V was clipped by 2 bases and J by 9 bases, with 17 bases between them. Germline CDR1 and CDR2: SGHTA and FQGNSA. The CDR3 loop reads CASSLSGQGNGEQFF. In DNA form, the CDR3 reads TGTGCCAGCAGCTTATCTGGGCAGGGAAACGGTGAGCAGTTCTTC.

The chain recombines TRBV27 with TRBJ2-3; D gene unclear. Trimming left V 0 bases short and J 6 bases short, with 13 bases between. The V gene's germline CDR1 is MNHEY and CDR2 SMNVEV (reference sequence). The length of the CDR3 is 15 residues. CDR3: CASSLSNPQSDTQYF. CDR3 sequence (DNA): TGTGCCAGCAGTTTATCCAACCCCCAGTCGGATACGCAGTATTTT.

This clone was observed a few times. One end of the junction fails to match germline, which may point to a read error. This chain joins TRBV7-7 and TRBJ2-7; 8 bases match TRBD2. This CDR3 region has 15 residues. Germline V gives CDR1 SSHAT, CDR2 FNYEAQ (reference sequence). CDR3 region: CASSLNGRADYEQYF. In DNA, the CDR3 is TGTGCTAGCAGCTTAAACGGGAGGGCCGACTACGAGCAGTACTTC.